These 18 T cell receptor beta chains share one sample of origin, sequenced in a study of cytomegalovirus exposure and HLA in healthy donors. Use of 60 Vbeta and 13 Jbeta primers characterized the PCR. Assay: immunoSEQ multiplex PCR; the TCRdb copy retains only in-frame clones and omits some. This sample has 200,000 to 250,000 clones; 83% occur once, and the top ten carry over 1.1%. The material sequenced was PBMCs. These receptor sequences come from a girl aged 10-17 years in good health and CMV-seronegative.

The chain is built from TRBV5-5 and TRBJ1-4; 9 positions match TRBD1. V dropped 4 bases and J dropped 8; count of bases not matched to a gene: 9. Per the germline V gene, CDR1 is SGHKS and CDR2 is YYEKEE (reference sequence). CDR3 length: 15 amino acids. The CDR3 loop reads CASSIPTGGQEKLFF. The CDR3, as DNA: TGTGCCAGCAGCATACCGACAGGGGGACAAGAAAAACTGTTTTTT.

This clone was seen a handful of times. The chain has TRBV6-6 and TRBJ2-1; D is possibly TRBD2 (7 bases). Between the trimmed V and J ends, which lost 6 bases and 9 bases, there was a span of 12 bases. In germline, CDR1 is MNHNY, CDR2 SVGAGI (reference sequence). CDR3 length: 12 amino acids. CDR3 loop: CASSRGGGEQFF. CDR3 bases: TGTGCCAGCAGCCGCGGGGGCGGTGAGCAGTTCTTC.

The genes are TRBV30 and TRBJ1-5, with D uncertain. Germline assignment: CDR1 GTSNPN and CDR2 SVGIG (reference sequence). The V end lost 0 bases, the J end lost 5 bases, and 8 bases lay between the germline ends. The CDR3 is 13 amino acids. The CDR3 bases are TGTGCCTGGAGTGTAAGTGGCCATCAGCCCCAGCATTTT. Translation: CAWSVSGHQPQHF.

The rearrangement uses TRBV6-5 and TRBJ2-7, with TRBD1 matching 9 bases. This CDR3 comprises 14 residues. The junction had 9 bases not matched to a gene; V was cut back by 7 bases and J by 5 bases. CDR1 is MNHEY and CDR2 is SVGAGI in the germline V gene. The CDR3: CASNTGTGNDEQYF. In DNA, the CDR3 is TGTGCCAGCAACACCGGGACAGGGAACGACGAGCAGTACTTC.

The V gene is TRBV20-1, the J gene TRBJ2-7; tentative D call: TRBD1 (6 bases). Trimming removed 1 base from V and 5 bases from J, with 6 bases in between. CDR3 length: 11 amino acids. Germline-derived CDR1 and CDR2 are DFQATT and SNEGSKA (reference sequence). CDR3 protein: CSARAGDEQYF. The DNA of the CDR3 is TGCAGTGCTAGAGCAGGGGACGAGCAGTACTTC.

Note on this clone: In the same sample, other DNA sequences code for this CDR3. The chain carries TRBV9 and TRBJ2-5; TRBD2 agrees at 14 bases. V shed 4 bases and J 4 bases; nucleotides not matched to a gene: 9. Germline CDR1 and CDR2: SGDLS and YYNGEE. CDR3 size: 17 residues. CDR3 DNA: TGTGCCAGCAGCCCCCTCGGACTAGCGGGGGGTTTAGAGACCCAGTACTTC. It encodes CASSPLGLAGGLETQYF.

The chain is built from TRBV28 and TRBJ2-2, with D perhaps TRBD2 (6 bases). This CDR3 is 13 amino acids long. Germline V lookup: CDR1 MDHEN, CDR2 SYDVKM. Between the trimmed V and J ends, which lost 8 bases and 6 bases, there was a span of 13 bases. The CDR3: CASGLAKAGELFF. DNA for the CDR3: TGTGCCAGCGGGCTAGCGAAGGCCGGGGAGCTGTTTTTT.

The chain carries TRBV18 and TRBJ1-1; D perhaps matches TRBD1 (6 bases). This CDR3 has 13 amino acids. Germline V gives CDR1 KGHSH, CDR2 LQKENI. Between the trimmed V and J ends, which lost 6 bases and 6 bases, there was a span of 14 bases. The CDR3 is CASSGGTPPEAFF. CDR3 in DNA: TGTGCCAGCTCGGGAGGGACACCCCCTGAAGCTTTCTTT.

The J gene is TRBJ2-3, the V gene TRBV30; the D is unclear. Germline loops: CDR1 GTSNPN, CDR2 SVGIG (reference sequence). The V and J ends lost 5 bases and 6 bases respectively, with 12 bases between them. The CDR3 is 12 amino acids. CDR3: CAWGWSLDTQYF. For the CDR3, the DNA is TGTGCCTGGGGTTGGAGTCTGGATACGCAGTATTTT.

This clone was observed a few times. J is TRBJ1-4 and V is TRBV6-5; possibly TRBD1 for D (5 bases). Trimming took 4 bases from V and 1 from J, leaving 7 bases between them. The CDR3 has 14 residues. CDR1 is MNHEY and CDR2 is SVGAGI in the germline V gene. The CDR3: CASSLTETNEKLFF. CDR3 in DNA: TGTGCCAGCAGTTTGACAGAAACTAATGAAAAACTGTTTTTT.

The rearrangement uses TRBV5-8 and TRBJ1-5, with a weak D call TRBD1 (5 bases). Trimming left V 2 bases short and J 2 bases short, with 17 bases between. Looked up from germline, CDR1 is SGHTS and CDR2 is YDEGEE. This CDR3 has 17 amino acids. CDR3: CASSLGQPAGGNQPQHF. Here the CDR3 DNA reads TGTGCCAGCAGCTTAGGGCAGCCGGCGGGGGGCAATCAGCCCCAGCATTTT.

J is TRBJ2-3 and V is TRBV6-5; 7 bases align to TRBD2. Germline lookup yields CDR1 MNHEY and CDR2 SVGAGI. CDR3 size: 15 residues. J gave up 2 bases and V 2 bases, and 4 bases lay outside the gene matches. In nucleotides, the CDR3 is TGTGCCAGCAGTTACCGGGCGGGGGACACAGATACGCAGTATTTT. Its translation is CASSYRAGDTDTQYF.

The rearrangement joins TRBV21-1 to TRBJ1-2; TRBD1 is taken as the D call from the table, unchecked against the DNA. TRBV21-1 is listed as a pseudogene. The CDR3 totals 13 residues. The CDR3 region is CASHRGVSRGYTF. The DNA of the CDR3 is TGTGCCAGTCACAGGGGAGTTTCGAGGGGCTACACCTTC.

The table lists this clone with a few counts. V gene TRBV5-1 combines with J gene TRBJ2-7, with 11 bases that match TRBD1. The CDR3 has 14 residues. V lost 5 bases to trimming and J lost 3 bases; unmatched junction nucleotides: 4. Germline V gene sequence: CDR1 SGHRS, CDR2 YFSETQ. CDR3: CASSLGTGGYEQYF. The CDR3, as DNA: TGCGCCAGCAGTTTAGGGACAGGGGGCTACGAGCAGTACTTC.

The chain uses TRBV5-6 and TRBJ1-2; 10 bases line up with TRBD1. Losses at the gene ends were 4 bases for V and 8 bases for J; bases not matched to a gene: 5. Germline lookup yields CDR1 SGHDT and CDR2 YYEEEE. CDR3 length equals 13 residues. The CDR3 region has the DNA TGTGCCAGCAGCGCGGGACAGGGGTACGGCTACACCTTC. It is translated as CASSAGQGYGYTF.

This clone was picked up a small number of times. The DNA of the CDR3 is TGCGCCAGCAGCCAAGCGACAGGGTTCCACGAGCAGTACTTC. This codes for CASSQATGFHEQYF. This rearrangement joins TRBV4-3 to TRBJ2-7; 7 bases match TRBD1. Germline CDR1 LGHNA, CDR2 YSLEER. The CDR3 length is 14 residues. J was trimmed by 5 bases and V by 1 base; bases with no gene match: 5.

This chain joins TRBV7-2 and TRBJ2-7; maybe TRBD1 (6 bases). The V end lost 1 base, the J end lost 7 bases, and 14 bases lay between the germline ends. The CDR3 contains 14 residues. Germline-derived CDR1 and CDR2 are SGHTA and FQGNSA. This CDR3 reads CASSLGHRVGEQYF. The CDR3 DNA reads TGTGCCAGCAGCTTAGGTCACAGGGTTGGTGAGCAGTACTTC.

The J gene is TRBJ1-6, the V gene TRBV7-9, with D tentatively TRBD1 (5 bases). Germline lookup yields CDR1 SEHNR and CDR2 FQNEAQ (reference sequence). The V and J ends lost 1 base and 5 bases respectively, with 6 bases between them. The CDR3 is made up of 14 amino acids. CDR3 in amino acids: CASSLEQDNSPLHF. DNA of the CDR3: TGTGCCAGCAGCTTAGAACAGGATAATTCACCCCTCCACTTT.